The source of this T cell receptor beta chain is a study of T-cell memory formation after mild COVID-19. Whole-study findings and limits: Among contracting clones, CD4+ were mainly CM/EM and CD8+ enriched in EMRA. CD4+ bias marked clones expanding day 15 to 37, unlike balanced contracting clones. Detection of some responders pre-infection suggested pre-existing cross-reactive memory T cells participated.

Trimming cost V 2 bases and J 0 bases, with 19 bases left between them. The CDR3 length is 18 residues. Germline V gene data show CDR1 as SGHVS and CDR2 as FQNEAQ. Libraries for TCRalpha and TCRbeta carried sample barcodes and unique molecular identifiers via 5'RACE. TCRdb called the 5' RACE reads again in MiXCR, with one record for every CDR3 protein. Of a few hundred thousand distinct CDR3 sequences listed, around 15% are singletons. This clonotype came up once. Its antigen is as yet unknown. Sequenced sample: PBMCs or a T cell subset sorted from them (not recorded which). This receptor was taken from a man aged 18 to 30 who had mild COVID-19 (a few samples of this study predate the infection). Cell type and time point are not known. The chain carries TRBV7-8 and TRBJ2-5, with D possibly being TRBD2 (6 bases). In DNA form, the CDR3 reads TGTGCCAGCAGCTTAAGAACGGGAGTAGCGGTAAACCAAGAGACCCAGTACTTC. Amino acid sequence: CASSLRTGVAVNQETQYF.